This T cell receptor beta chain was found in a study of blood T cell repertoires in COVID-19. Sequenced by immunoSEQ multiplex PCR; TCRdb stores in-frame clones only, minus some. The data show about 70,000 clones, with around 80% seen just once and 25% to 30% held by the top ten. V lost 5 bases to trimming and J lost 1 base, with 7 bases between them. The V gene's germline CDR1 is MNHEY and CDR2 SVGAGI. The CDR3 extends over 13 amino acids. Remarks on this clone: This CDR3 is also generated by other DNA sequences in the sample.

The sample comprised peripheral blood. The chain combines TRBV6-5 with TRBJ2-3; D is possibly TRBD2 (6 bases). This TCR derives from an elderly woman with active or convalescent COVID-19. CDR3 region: CASSPGGTDTQYF. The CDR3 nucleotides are TGTGCCAGCAGTCCGGGGGGCACAGATACGCAGTATTTT.